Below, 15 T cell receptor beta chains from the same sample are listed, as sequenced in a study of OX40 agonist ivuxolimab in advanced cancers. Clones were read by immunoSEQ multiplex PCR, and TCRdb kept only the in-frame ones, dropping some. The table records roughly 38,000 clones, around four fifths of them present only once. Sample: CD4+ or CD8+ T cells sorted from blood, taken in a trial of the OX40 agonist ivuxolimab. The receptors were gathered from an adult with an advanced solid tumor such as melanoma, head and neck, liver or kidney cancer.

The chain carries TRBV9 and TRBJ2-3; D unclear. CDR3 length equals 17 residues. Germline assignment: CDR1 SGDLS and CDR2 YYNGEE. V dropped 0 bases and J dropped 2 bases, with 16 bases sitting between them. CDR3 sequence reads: CASSVAATLYLTDTQYF. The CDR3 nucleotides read TGTGCCAGCAGCGTAGCGGCTACCCTATACCTCACAGATACGCAGTATTTT.

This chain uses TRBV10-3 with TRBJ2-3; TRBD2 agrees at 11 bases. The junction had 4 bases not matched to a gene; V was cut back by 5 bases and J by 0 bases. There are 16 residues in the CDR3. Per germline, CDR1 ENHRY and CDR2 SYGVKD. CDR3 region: CAISSGLAGSTDTQYF. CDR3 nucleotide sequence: TGTGCCATCAGTTCCGGACTAGCGGGTAGCACAGATACGCAGTATTTT.

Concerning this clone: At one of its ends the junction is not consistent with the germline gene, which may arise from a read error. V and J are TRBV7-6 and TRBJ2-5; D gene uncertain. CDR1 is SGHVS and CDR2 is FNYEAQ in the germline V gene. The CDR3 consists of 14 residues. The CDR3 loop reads CASSRGSTQEAQYF. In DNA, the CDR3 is TGTGCCAGCAGCCGAGGCAGCACCCAAGAGGCCCAGTACTTC.

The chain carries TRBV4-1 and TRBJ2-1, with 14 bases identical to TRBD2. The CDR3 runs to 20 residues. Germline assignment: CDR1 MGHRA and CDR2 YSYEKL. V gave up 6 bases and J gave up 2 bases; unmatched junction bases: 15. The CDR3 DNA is TGCGCCAGCAGAAATGTCCTCCCGGGACTAGCGGGAGAAACCTACAATGAGCAGTTCTTC. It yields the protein CASRNVLPGLAGETYNEQFF.

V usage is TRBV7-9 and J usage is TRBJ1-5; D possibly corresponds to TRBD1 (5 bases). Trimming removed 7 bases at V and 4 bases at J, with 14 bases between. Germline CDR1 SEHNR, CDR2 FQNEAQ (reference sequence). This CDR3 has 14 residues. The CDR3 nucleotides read TGTGCCAGCACCGCCGACAGCAATAATCAGCCCCAGCATTTT. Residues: CASTADSNNQPQHF.

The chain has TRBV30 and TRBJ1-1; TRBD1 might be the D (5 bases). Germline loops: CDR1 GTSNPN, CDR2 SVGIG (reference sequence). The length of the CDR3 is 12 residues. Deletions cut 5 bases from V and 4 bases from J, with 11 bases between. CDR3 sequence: CAWLRGSTEAFF. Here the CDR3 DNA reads TGTGCCTGGCTGAGGGGTAGCACTGAAGCTTTCTTT.

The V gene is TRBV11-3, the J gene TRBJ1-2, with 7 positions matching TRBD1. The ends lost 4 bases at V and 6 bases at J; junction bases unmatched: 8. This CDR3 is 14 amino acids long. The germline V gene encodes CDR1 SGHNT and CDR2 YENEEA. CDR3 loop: CASSSTGVRDGYTF. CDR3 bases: TGTGCCAGCAGCTCCACAGGGGTGCGTGATGGCTACACCTTC.

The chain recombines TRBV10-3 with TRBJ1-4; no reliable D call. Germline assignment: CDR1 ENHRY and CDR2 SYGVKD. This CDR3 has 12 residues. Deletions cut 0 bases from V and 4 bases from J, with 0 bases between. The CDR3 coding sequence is TGTGCCATCAGTGAGTCTAATGAAAAACTGTTTTTT. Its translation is CAISESNEKLFF.

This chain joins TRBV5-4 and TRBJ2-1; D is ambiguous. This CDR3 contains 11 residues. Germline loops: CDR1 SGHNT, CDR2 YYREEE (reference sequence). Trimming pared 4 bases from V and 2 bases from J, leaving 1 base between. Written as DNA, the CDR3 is TGTGCCAGCAGCGCCTACAATGAGCAGTTCTTC. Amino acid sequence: CASSAYNEQFF.

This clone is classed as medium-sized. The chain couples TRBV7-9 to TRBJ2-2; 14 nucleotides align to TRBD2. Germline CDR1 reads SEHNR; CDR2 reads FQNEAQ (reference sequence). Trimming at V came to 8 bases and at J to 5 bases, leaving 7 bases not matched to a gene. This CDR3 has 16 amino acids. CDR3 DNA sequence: TGTGCCAGCGGGACTAGCGGGAGTTTGGGGACCGGGGAGCTGTTTTTT. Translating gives CASGTSGSLGTGELFF.

The CDR3 protein is CASSPQTPYEQFF. In DNA form, the CDR3 reads TGCGCCAGCAGCCCCCAAACCCCCTATGAGCAGTTCTTC. The genes are TRBV5-1 and TRBJ2-1, with D unclear. The CDR3 is made up of 13 amino acids. Trimming took off 4 bases at V and 8 bases at J, with 13 bases between the two ends. Germline-derived CDR1 and CDR2 are SGHRS and YFSETQ.

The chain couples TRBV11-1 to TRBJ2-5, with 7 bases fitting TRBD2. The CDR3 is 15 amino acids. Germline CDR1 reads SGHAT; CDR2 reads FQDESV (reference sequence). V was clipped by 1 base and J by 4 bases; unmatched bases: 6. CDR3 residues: CASSLVPGGGETQYF. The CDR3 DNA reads TGTGCCAGCAGCTTAGTCCCGGGAGGCGGAGAGACCCAGTACTTC. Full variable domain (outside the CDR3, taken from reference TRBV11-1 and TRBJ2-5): EAEVAQSPRYKITEKSQAVAFWCDPISGHATLYWYRQILGQGPELLVQFQDESVVDDSQLPKDRFSAERLKGVDSTLKIQPAELGDSAMYLCASSLVPGGGETQYFGPGTRLLVL.

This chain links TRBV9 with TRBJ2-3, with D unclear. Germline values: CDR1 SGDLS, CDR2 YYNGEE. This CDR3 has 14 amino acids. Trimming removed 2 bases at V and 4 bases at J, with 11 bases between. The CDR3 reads CASSVLRDPDTQYF. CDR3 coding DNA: TGTGCCAGCAGCGTTTTAAGGGATCCAGATACGCAGTATTTT.

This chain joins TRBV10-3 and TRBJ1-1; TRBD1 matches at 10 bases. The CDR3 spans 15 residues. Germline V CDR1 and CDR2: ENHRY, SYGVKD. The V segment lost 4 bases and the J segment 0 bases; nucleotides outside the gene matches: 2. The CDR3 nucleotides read TGTGCCATCAGTGGGACAGGGGGTATGAACACTGAAGCTTTCTTT. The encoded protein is CAISGTGGMNTEAFF.

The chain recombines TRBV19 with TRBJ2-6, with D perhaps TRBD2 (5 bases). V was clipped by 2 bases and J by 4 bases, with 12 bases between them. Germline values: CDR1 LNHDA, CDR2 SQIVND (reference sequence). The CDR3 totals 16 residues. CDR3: CASSIISSGGANVLTF. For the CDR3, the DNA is TGTGCCAGTAGTATAATTTCATCGGGAGGGGCCAACGTCCTGACTTTC.